Included here is one TCR beta chain sequence, with context. Generated by immunoSEQ multiplex PCR, the TCRdb table keeps only in-frame clones and is missing some. The table lists approximately 28,000 clones, almost 85% of them singletons. CDR3 length: 15 amino acids. With 1 base removed from V and 5 bases from J, the gap between germline ends came to 15 bases. Germline V CDR1 and CDR2: SGHAT, FQNNGV. This specimen comes from a study of OX40 agonist ivuxolimab in advanced cancers. The rearrangement joins TRBV11-2 to TRBJ2-7; TRBD1 or TRBD2 may be the D gene (6 bases each). This sequence was found in an adult with an advanced solid tumor such as melanoma, head and neck, liver or kidney cancer. The sample in question was CD4+ or CD8+ T cells sorted from blood, obtained in a trial of the OX40 agonist ivuxolimab. CDR3 protein: CASSLGGAGEDEQYF. CDR3 nucleotides: TGTGCCAGCAGCTTAGGGGGGGCGGGTGAGGACGAGCAGTACTTC.